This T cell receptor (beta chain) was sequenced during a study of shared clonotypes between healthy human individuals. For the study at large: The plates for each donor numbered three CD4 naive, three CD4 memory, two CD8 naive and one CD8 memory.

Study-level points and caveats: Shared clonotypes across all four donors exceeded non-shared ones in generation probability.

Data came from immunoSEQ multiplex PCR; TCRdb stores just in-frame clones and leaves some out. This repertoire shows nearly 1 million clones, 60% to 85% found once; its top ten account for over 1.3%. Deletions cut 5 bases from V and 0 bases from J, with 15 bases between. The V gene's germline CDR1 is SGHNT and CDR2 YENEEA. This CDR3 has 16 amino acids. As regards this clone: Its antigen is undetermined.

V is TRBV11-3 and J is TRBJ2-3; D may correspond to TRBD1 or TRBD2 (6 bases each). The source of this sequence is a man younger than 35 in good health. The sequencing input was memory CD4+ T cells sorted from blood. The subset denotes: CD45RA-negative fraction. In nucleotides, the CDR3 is TGTGCCAGCAGCCCTTACCAGGGGACTAGCACAGATACGCAGTATTTT. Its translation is CASSPYQGTSTDTQYF.